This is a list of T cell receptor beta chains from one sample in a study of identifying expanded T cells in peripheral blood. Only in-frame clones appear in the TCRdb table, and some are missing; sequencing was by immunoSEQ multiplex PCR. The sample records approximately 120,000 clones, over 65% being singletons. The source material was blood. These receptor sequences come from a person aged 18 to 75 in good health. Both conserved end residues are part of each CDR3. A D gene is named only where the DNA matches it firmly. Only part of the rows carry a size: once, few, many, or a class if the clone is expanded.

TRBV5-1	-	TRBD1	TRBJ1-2	CASSQPGQVSGYTF	TGCGCCAGCAGCCAACCGGGACAGGTATCTGGCTACACCTTC
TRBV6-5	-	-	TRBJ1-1	CASRTVGTEAFF	TGTGCCAGCAGAACGGTTGGCACTGAAGCTTTCTTT
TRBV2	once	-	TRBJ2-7	CASKSPERYEQYF	TGTGCCAGCAAGTCCCCGGAAAGGTACGAGCAGTACTTC
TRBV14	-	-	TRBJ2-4	CASSHSFLAKNIQYF	TGTGCCAGCAGCCATAGTTTTCTAGCCAAAAACATTCAGTACTTC
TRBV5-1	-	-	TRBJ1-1	CASSFGGANTEAFF	TGCGCCAGCAGCTTCGGGGGGGCGAACACTGAAGCTTTCTTT
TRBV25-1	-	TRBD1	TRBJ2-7	CASSRTGTGADEQYF	TGTGCCAGCAGTCGAACCGGGACAGGGGCCGACGAGCAGTACTTC
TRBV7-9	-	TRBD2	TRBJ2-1	CASRVQWASGGRMVDEQFF	TGTGCCAGCAGAGTTCAGTGGGCGAGCGGGGGCCGTATGGTCGATGAGCAGTTCTTC
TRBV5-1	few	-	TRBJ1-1	CASTTGHEAFF	TGCGCCAGCACCACCGGACATGAAGCTTTCTTT
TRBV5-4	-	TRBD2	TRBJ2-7	CASSLRGAYEQYF	TGTGCCAGCAGCTTGCGGGGGGCCTACGAGCAGTACTTC
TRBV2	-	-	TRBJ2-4	CASTGDGAKNIQYF	TGTGCCAGCACCGGGGATGGAGCCAAAAACATTCAGTACTTC
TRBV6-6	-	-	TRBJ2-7	CATTGNSYEQYF	TGTGCCACGACCGGGAACTCCTACGAGCAGTACTTC
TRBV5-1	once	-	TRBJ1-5	CASSITTGHQPQHF	TGCGCCAGTTCCATTACAACGGGTCATCAGCCCCAGCATTTT
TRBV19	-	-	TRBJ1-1	CASRVETARTEAFF	TGTGCCAGTCGAGTGGAGACCGCGCGAACTGAAGCTTTCTTT
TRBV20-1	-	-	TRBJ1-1	CSARREAFF	TGCAGTGCTAGGAGGGAAGCTTTCTTT
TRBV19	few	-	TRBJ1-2	CASSTPRGYTF	TGTGCCAGTAGTACCCCCCGCGGCTACACCTTC
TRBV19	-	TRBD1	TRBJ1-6	CASSDLQGNNSPLHF	TGTGCCAGTAGTGACCTACAGGGGAATAATTCACCCCTCCACTTT
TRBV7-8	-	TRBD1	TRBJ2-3	CASSVIGTGRTDTQYF	TGTGCCAGCAGCGTGATCGGGACAGGGCGGACAGATACGCAGTATTTT
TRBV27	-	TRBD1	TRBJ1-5	CASSSRNRGEQPQHF	TGTGCCAGCAGTTCCAGGAACAGGGGTGAGCAGCCCCAGCATTTT
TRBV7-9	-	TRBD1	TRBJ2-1	CASSHHRGRPYNEQFF	TGTGCCAGCAGCCATCACAGGGGGCGTCCCTACAATGAGCAGTTCTTC
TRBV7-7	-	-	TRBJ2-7	CASSPQGAGGEQYF	TGTGCCAGCAGCCCTCAGGGGGCGGGGGGCGAGCAGTACTTC
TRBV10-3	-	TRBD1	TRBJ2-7	CAISESDRGYEQYF	TGTGCCATCAGTGAGTCAGACAGGGGCTACGAGCAGTACTTC
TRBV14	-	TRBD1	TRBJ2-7	CASSQRDSRSYEQYF	TGTGCCAGCAGCCAACGGGACAGCCGATCCTACGAGCAGTACTTC
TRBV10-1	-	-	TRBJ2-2	CASSRDGTGELFF	TGCGCCAGCAGCCGGGACGGCACCGGGGAGCTGTTTTTT
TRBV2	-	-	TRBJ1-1	CASSFRQGGLPTEAFF	TGTGCCAGCAGCTTTAGGCAGGGTGGCCTACCCACTGAAGCTTTCTTT
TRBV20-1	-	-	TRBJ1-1	CSARPGAGAFF	TGCAGTGCTAGACCGGGGGCAGGAGCTTTCTTT
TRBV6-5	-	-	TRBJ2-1	CASSYGYNEQFF	TGTGCCAGCAGTTACGGATACAATGAGCAGTTCTTC
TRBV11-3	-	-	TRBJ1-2	CASSLEGSDYYGYTF	TGTGCCAGCAGCTTAGAGGGCAGTGACTACTATGGCTACACCTTC
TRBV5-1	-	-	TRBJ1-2	CASSWNDRPNYGYTF	TGCGCCAGCAGCTGGAACGACAGGCCCAACTATGGCTACACCTTC